Described below is a single T cell receptor (beta chain) sequence and its context. This entry is derived from a study of T cells in localized non-small cell lung cancer. This table comes from immunoSEQ multiplex PCR, and its TCRdb copy is limited to in-frame clones, with some not included. The sample shows about 52,000 clones, roughly 86% of them seen only once. Germline CDR1 SGDLS, CDR2 YYNGEE. V was pared by 3 bases and J by 3 bases, with 4 bases of the junction left unmatched. The CDR3 covers 16 residues. The rearrangement links TRBV9 to TRBJ2-2, with TRBD1 matching over 11 bases. The sample was PBMCs, taken before any cancer treatment. The receptor's source is a female donor with stage II lung adenocarcinoma. CDR3 DNA sequence: TGTGCCAGCAGCGGCGGACAGGGGGCGGACACCGGGGAGCTGTTTTTT. This sequence encodes CASSGGQGADTGELFF.